This passage covers 2 T cell receptor beta chains from one sample sequenced in a study of cytomegalovirus exposure and HLA in healthy donors. In the PCR, 60 Vbeta and 13 Jbeta primers were used. Method: immunoSEQ multiplex PCR; TCRdb's copy keeps in-frame clones and lacks some. The sample yields 130,000 or so clones, 60% to 80% seen once. The sample was PBMCs. These receptors all come from a woman between 55 and 75 years old in good health and CMV-seronegative.

The chain has TRBV4-2 and TRBJ2-2; perhaps TRBD2 as D (5 bases). V dropped 5 bases and J dropped 5 bases, with 18 bases sitting between them. Germline V gene data show CDR1 as LGHNA and CDR2 as YNFKEQ. The CDR3 is made up of 16 amino acids. The CDR3 region has the DNA TGTGCCAGCAGCGAAGGAGCACTAGAAGGTACCGGGGAGCTGTTTTTT. Its translation: CASSEGALEGTGELFF.

The V gene is TRBV10-3, the J gene TRBJ1-5; D call uncertain. Trimming stripped 5 bases from V and 6 bases from J, with 11 bases between. The CDR3 is made up of 13 amino acids. CDR1 ENHRY and CDR2 SYGVKD come from the germline V gene. The CDR3: CAISRERGQPQHF. For the CDR3, the DNA is TGTGCCATCAGTAGGGAGCGAGGTCAGCCCCAGCATTTT.